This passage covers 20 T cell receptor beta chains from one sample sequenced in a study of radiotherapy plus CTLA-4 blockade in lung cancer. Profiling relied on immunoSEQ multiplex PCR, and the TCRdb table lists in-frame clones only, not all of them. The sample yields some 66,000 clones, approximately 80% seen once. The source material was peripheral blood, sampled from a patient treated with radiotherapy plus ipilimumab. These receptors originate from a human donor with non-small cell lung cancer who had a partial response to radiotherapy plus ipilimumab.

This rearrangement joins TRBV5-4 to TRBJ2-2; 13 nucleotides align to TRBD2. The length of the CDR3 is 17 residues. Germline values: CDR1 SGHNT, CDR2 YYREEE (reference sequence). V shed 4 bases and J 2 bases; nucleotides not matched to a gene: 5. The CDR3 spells CASSPWTSGSNTGELFF. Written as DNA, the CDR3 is TGTGCCAGCAGCCCCTGGACTAGCGGGAGCAACACCGGGGAGCTGTTTTTT.

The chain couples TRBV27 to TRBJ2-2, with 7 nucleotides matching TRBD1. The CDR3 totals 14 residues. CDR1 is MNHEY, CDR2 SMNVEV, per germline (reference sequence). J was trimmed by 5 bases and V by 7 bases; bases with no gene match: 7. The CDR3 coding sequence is TGTGCCAGCACCCGGGACAGATTTACCGGGGAGCTGTTTTTT. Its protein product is CASTRDRFTGELFF.

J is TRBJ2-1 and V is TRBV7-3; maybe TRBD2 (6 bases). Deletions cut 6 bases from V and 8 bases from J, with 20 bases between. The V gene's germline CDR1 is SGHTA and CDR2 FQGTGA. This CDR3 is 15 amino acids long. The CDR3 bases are TGTGCCAGCAGTTTATTGGAGGGCAGTAGGGATGAGCAGTTCTTC. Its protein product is CASSLLEGSRDEQFF.

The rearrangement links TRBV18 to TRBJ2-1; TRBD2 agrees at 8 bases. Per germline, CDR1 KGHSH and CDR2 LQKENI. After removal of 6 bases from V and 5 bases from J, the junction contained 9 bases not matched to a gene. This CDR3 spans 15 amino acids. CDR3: CASSSGGDADNEQFF. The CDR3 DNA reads TGTGCCAGCTCCTCCGGGGGGGACGCGGACAATGAGCAGTTCTTC. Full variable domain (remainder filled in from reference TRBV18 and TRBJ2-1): NAGVMQNPRHLVRRRGQEARLRCSPMKGHSHVYWYRQLPEEGLKFMVYLQKENIIDESGMPKERFSAEFPKEGPSILRIQQVVRGDSAAYFCASSSGGDADNEQFFGPGTRLTVL.

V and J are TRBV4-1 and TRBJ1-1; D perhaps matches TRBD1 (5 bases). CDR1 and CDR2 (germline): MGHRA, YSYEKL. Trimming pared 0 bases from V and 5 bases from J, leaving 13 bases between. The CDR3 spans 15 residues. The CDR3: CASSQDEGLGTEAFF. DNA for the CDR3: TGCGCCAGCAGCCAAGACGAGGGACTTGGGACTGAAGCTTTCTTT.

CDR3 in amino acids: CSVPGQGGWDYGYTF. The CDR3 DNA reads TGCAGCGTCCCCGGACAGGGGGGGTGGGACTATGGCTACACCTTC. The genes are TRBV29-1 and TRBJ1-2; TRBD1 aligns across 10 bases. The V gene end was trimmed by 6 bases and the J gene end by 3 bases; junction bases not matched to a gene: 10. This CDR3 spans 15 amino acids. Germline loops: CDR1 SQVTM, CDR2 ANQGSEA.

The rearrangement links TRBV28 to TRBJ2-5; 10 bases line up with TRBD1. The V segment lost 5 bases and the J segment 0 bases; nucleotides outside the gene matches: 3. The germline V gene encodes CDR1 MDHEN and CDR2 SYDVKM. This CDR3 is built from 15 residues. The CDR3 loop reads CASSMDRGYQETQYF. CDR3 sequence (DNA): TGTGCCAGCAGTATGGACAGGGGGTACCAAGAGACCCAGTACTTC.

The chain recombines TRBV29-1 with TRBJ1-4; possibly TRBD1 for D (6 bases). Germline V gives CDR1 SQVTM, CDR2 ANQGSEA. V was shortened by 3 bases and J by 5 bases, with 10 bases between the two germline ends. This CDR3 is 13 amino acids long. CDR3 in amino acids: CSVEDRRNEKLFF. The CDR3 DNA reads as TGCAGCGTTGAGGACAGACGGAATGAAAAACTGTTTTTT.

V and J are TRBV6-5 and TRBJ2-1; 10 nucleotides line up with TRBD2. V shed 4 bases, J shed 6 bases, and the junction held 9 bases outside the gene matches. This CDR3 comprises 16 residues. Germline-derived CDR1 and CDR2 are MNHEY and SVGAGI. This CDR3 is CASSLPRLAGVNEQFF. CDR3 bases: TGTGCCAGCAGTTTACCCCGGCTAGCGGGAGTCAATGAGCAGTTCTTC.

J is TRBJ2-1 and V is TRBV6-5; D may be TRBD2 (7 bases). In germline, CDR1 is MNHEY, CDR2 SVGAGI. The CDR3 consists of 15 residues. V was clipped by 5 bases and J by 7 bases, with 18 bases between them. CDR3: CASSPDRGGSNEQFF. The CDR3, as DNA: TGTGCCAGCAGTCCGGACAGAGGCGGGAGTAATGAGCAGTTCTTC.

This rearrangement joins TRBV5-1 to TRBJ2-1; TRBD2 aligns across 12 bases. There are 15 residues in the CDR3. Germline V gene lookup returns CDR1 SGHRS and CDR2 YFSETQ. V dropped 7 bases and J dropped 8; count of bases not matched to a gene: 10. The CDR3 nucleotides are TGCGCCAGCTGCCGACTAGCGGGAGAACGGGATGAGCAGTTCTTC. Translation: CASCRLAGERDEQFF.

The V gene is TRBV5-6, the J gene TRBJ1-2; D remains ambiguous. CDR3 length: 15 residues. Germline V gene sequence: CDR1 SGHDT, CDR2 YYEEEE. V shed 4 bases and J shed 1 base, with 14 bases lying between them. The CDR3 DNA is TGTGCCAGCAGCCTCCTTGGGCAGCATAACTATGGCTACACCTTC. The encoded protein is CASSLLGQHNYGYTF. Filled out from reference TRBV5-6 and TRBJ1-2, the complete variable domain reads DAGVTQSPTHLIKTRGQQVTLRCSPKSGHDTVSWYQQALGQGPQFIFQYYEEEERQRGNFPDRFSGHQFPNYSSELNVNALLLGDSALYLCASSLLGQHNYGYTFGSGTRLTVV.

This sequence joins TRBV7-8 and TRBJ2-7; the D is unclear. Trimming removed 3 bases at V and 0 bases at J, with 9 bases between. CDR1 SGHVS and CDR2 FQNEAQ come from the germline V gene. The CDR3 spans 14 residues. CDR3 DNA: TGTGCCAGCAGCTTTAGTTCGAGCTCCTACGAGCAGTACTTC. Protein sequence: CASSFSSSSYEQYF. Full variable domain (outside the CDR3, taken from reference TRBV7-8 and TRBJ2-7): GAGVSQSPRYKVAKRGQDVALRCDPISGHVSLFWYQQALGQGPEFLTYFQNEAQLDKSGLPSDRFFAERPEGSVSTLKIQRTQQEDSAVYLCASSFSSSSYEQYFGPGTRLTVT.

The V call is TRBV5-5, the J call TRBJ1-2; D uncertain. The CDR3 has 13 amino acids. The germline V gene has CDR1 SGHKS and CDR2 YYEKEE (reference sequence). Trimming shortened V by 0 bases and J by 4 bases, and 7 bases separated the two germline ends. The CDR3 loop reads CASSLGEGYGYTF. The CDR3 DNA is TGTGCCAGCAGCTTGGGGGAGGGCTATGGCTACACCTTC.

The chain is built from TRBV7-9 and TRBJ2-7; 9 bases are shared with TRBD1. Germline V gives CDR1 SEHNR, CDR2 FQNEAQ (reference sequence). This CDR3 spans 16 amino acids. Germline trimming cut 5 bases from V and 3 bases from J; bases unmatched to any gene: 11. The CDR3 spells CASSLGTGRFVYEQYF. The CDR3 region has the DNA TGTGCCAGCAGCCTAGGGACAGGGAGGTTTGTCTACGAGCAGTACTTC.

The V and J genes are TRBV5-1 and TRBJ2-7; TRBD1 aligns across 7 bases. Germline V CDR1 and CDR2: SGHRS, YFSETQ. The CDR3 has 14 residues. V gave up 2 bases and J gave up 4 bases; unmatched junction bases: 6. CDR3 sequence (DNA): TGCGCCAGCAGCTTACAAGGGGGCGGTTACGAGCAGTACTTC. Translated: CASSLQGGGYEQYF.

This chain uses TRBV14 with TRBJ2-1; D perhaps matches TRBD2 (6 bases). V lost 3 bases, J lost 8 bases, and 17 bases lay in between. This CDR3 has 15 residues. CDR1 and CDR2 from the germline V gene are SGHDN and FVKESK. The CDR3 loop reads CASSHGSGYLDEQFF. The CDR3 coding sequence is TGTGCCAGCAGCCACGGTAGCGGCTACCTCGATGAGCAGTTCTTC.

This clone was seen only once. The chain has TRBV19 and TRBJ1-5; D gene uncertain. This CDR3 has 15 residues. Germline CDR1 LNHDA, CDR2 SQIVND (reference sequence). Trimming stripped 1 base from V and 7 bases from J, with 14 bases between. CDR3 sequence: CASSIVPGINQPQHF. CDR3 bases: TGTGCCAGTAGTATAGTGCCGGGAATTAACCAGCCCCAGCATTTT.

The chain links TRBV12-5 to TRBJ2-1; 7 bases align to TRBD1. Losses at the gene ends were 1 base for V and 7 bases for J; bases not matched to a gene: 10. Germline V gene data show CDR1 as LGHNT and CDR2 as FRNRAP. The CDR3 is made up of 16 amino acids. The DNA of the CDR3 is TGTGCTAGTGGTTTGGGCAGGGGGATAGGGATGAATGAGCAGTTCTTC. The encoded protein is CASGLGRGIGMNEQFF.

The CDR3 DNA sequence: TGTGCCTGGAGTGTACCGGGACTAGCGGGAGATCGCAATGAGCAGTTCTTC. Its protein is CAWSVPGLAGDRNEQFF. This chain uses TRBV30 with TRBJ2-1; 14 positions match TRBD2. CDR3 length: 17 amino acids. V was clipped by 0 bases and J by 6 bases; unmatched bases: 7. The V gene's germline CDR1 is GTSNPN and CDR2 SVGIG (reference sequence).